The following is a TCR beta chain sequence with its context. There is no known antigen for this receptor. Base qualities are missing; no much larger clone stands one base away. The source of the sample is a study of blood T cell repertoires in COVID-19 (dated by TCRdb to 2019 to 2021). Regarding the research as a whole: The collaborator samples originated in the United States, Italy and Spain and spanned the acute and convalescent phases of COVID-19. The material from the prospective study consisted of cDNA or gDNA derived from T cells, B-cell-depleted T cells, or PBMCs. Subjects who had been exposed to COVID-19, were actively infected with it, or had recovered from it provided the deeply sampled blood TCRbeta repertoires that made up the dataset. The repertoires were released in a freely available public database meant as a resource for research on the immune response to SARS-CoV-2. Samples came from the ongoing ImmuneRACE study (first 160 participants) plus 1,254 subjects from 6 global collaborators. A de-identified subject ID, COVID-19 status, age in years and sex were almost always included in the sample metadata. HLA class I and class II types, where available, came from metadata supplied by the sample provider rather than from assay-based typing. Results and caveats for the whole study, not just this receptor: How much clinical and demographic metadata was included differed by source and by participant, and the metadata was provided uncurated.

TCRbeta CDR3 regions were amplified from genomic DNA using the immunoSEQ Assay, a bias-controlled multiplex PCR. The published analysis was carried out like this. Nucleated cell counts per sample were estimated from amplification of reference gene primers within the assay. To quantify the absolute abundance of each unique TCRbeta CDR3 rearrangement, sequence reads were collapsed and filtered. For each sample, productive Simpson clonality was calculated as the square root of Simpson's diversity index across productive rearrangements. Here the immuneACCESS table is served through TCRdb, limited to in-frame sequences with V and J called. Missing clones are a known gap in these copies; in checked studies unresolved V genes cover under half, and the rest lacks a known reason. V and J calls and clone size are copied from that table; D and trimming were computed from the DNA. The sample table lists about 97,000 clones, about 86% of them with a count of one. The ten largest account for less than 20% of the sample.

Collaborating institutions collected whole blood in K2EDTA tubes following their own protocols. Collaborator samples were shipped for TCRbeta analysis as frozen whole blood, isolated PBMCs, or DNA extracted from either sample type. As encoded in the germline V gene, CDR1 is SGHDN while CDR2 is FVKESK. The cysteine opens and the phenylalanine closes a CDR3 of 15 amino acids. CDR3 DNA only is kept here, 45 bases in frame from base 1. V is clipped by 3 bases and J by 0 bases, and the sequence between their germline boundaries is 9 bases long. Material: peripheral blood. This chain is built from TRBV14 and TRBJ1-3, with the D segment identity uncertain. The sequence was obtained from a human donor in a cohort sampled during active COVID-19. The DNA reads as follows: TGTGCCAGCAGCCATTCCGTTAGCTCTGGAAACACCATATATTTT. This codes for CASSHSVSSGNTIYF.